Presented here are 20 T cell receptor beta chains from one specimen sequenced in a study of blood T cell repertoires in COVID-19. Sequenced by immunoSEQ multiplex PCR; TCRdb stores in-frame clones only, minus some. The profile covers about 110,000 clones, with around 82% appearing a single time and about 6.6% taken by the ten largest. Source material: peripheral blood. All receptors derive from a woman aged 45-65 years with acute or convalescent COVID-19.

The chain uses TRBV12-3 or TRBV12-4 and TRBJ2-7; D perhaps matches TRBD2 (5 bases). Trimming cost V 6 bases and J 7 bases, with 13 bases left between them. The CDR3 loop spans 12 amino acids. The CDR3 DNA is TGTGCCAGCAGCCCTGGACCGGGGGAGCAGTACTTC. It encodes CASSPGPGEQYF.

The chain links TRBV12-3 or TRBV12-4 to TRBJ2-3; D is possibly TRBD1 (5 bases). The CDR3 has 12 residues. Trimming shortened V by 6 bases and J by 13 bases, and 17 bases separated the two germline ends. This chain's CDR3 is CASRALGHSEYF. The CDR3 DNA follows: TGTGCCAGCAGGGCTCTGGGGCACAGCGAGTATTTT.

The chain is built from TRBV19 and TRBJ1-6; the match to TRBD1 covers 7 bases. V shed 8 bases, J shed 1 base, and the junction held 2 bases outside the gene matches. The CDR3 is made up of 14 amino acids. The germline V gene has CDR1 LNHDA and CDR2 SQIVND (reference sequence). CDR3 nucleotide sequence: TGTGCCAGTCGACAGGGTTCCTATAATTCACCCCTCCACTTT. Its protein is CASRQGSYNSPLHF.

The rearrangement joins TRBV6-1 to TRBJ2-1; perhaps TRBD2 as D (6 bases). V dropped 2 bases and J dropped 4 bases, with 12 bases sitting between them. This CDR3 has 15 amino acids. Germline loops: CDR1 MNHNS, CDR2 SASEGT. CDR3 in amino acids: CASSERGSTYNEQFF. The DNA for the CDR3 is TGTGCCAGCAGTGAACGGGGGTCCACGTACAATGAGCAGTTCTTC.

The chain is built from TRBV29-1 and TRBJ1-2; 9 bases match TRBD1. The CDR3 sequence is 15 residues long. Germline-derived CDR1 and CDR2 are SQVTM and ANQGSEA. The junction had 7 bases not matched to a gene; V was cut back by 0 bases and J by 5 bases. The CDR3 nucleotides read TGCAGCGTTGAAGAGGGGACAGGGTGGAGGTATGGCTACACCTTC. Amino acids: CSVEEGTGWRYGYTF.

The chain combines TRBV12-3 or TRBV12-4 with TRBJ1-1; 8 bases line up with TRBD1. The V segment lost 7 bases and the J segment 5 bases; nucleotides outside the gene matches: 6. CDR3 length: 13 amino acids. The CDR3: CASNRQGWTEAFF. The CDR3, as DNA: TGTGCCAGCAATCGACAGGGGTGGACTGAAGCTTTCTTT.

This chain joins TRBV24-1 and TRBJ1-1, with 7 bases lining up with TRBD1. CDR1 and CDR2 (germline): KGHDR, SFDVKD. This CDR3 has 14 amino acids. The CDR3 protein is CATRAGGRGTEAFF. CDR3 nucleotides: TGTGCTACCCGGGCAGGGGGACGGGGCACTGAAGCTTTCTTT.

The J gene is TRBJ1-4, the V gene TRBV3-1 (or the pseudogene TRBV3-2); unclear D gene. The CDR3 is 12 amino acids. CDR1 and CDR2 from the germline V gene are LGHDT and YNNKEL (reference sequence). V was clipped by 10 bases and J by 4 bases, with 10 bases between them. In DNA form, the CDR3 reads TGTGCCACCAGACTTGGTAATGAAAAACTGTTTTTT. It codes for CATRLGNEKLFF.

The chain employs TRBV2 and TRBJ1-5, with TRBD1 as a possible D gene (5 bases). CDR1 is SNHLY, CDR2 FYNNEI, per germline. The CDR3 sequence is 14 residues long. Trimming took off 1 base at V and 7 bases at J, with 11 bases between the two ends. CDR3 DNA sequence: TGTGCCAGCAGTGAAGACCAGGGCAGGCAGCCCCAGCATTTT. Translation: CASSEDQGRQPQHF.

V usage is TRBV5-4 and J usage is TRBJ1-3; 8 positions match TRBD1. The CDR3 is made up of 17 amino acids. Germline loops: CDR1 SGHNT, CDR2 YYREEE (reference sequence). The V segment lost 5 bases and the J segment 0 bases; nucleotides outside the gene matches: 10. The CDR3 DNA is TGTGCCAGCAGTGTGACAGGGGTCCCCATCTCTGGAAACACCATATATTTT. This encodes CASSVTGVPISGNTIYF.

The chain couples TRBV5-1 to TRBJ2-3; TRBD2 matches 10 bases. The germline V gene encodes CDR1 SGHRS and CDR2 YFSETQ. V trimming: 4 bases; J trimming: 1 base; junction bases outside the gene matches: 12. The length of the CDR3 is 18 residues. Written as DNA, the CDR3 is TGCGCCAGCAGCCAAACAGCACTAGCGGGGCGACGCACAGATACGCAGTATTTT. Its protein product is CASSQTALAGRRTDTQYF.

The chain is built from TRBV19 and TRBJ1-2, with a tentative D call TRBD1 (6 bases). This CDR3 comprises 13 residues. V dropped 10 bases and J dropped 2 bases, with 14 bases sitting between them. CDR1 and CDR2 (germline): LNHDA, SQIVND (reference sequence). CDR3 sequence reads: CATRRGGNYGYTF. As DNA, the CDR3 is TGTGCCACCCGAAGGGGGGGAAACTATGGCTACACCTTC.

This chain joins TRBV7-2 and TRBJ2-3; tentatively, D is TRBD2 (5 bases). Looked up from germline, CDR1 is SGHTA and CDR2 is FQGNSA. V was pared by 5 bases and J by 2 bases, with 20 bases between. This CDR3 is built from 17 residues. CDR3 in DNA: TGTGCCAGCAGCCCCCGGAGGAGCGGCGCGCTCACAGATACGCAGTATTTT. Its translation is CASSPRRSGALTDTQYF.

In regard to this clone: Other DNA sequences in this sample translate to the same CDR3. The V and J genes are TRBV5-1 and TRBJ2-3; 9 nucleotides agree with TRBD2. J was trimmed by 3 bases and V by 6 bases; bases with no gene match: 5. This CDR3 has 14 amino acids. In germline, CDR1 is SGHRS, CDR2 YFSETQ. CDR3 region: CASTGGGATDTQYF. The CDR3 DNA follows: TGCGCCAGCACTGGCGGGGGGGCGACAGATACGCAGTATTTT. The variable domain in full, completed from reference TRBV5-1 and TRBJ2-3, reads KAGVTQTPRYLIKTRGQQVTLSCSPISGHRSVSWYQQTPGQGLQFLFEYFSETQRNKGNFPGRFSGRQFSNSRSEMNVSTLELGDSALYLCASTGGGATDTQYFGPGTRLTVL.

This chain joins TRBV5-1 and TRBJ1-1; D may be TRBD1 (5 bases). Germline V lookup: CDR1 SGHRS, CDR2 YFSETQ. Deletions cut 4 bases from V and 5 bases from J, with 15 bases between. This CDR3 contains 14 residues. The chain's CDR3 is CASSPSGGETEAFF. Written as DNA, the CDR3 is TGCGCCAGCAGCCCCTCCGGGGGTGAGACTGAAGCTTTCTTT.

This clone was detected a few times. Here the CDR3 reads CAWSVAGAELYSNQPQHF. CDR3 DNA sequence: TGTGCCTGGAGTGTAGCAGGGGCCGAATTATATAGCAATCAGCCCCAGCATTTT. The chain joins TRBV30 to TRBJ1-5; tentative D call: TRBD1 (6 bases). The CDR3 sequence is 18 residues long. The germline gives CDR1 GTSNPN, CDR2 SVGIG (reference sequence). V lost 0 bases to trimming and J lost 0 bases, with 18 bases between them.

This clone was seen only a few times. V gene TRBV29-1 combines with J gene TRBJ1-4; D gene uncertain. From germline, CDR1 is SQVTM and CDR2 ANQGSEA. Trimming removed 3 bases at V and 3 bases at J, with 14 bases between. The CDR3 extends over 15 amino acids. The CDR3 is CSVDGGGESNEKLFF. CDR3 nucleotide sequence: TGCAGCGTTGACGGAGGCGGGGAATCTAATGAAAAACTGTTTTTT.

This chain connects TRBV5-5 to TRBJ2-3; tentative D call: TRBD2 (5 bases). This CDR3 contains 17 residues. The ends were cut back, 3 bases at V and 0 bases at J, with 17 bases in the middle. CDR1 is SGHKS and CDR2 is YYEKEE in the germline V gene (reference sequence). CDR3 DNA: TGTGCCAGCAGCTCCCGACCCCTGAGGGCTAGCACAGATACGCAGTATTTT. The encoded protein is CASSSRPLRASTDTQYF.

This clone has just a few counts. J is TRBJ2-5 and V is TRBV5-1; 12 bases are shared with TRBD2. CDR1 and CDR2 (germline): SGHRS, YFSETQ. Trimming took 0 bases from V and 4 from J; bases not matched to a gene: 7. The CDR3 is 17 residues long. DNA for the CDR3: TGCGCCAGCAGCTTGGCCACTAGCGGGGGGTCGGGAGAGACCCAGTACTTC. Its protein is CASSLATSGGSGETQYF.

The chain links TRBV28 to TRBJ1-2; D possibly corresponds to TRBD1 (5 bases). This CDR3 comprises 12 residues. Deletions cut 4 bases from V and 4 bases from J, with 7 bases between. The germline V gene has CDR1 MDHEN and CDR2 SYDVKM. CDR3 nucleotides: TGTGCCAGCAGTTCAGGGTCCTATGGCTACACCTTC. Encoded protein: CASSSGSYGYTF.